This TCR beta chain was sequenced in a study of blood T cells in healthy people across ages. Trimming left V 2 bases short and J 0 bases short, with 11 bases between. The CDR3 totals 16 residues. CDR1 SGHRS and CDR2 YFSETQ come from the germline V gene. This clonotype was observed a handful of times. What it recognizes is unknown. Each sample gave at least 6.5 million isolated PBMCs. General observations from the study: PBMCs went unsorted, and a conclusive naive versus antigen-experienced comparison was therefore prevented.

A second PCR, run for about 7 to 11 cycles, used a sample-barcoded 5' primer plus a J-beta primer mix. TCRdb analysed the 5' RACE reads with MiXCR anew, one entry per CDR3 protein. This table has some 790,000 distinct CDR3 sequences, about 28% appearing once. The chain joins TRBV5-1 to TRBJ1-4; D is perhaps TRBD1 (6 bases). The sample was blood. The TCR sequence derives from a woman older than 75 in good health. CDR3 nucleotide sequence: TGCGCCAGCAGCTTACAGGGTGGGGCAACTAATGAAAAACTGTTTTTT. Protein sequence: CASSLQGGATNEKLFF.